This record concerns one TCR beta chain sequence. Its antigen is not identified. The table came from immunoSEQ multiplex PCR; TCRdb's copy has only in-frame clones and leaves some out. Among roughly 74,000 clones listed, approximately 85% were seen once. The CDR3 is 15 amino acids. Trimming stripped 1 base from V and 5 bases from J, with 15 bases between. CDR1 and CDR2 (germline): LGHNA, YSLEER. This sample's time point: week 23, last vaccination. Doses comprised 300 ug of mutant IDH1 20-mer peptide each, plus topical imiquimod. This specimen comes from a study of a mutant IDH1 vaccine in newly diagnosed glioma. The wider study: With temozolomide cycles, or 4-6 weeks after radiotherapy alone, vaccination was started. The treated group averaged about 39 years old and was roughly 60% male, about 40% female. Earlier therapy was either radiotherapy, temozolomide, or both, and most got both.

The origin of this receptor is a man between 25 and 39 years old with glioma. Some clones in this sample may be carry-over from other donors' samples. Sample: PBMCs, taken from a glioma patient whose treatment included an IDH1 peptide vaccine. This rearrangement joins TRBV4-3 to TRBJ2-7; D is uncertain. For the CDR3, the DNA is TGCGCCAGCAGCCAAGGGAGATCTGGGGTCGACGAGCAGTACTTC. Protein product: CASSQGRSGVDEQYF.